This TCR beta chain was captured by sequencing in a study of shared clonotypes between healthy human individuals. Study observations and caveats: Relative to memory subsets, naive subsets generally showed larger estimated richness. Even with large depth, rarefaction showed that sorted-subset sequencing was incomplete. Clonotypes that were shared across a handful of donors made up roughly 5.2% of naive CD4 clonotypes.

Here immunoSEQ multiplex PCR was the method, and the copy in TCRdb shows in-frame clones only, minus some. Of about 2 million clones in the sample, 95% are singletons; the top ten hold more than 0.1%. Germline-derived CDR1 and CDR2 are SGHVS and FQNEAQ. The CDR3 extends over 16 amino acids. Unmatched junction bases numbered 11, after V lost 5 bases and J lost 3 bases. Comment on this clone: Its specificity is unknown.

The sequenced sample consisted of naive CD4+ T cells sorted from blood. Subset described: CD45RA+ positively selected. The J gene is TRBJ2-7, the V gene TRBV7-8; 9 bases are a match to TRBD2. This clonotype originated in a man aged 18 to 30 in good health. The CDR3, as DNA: TGTGCCAGCAGCCCAAACGTTGGGACTAGCATCTACGAGCAGTACTTC. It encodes CASSPNVGTSIYEQYF.